This T cell receptor beta chain was identified in a study of identical twins. Using its own MiXCR run on the 5' RACE reads, TCRdb lists one record per CDR3 protein. The sample carries 310,000 or so distinct CDR3 sequences, about 8.9% recorded once. The sample was also reused in another study, on yellow fever vaccine responses in identical twins.

The source of this sequence is a woman aged 18-29 years in good health. Sequences were obtained from memory (CD45RO+) T cells sorted from blood.

The CDR3: CASSVFNQVNTGELFF. In DNA, the CDR3 is TGTGCCAGCAGTGTTTTTAACCAGGTGAACACCGGGGAGCTGTTTTTT. V gene TRBV2 combines with J gene TRBJ2-2, with D hard to call. Per germline, CDR1 SNHLY and CDR2 FYNNEI. V shed 4 bases and J shed 1 base, with 13 bases lying between them. The CDR3 has 16 amino acids.